The sequence of this T cell receptor beta chain was determined in a study of Graves' ophthalmopathy and Graves' hyperthyroidism (dated by TCRdb to the late 2010s). For context, the study as a whole: Peripheral blood samples were taken at the time of initial diagnosis, before any treatment was given. The study used TCR beta repertoire signatures to distinguish Graves' ophthalmopathy from Graves' hyperthyroidism and to predict progression to ophthalmopathy. For independent validation, a separate cohort was made up of some 19 hyperthyroidism patients plus 17 patients who later progressed from hyperthyroidism to ophthalmopathy. In total, approximately 130 blood samples were TCR-sequenced: 40 to 45 ophthalmopathy, approximately 75 hyperthyroidism and some 17 hyperthyroidism-to-ophthalmopathy patients. After sampling, hyperthyroidism patients received methimazole starting at 30 mg daily, and ophthalmopathy patients received high-dose intravenous methylprednisolone. To explore V-J signatures that distinguish ophthalmopathy from hyperthyroidism, a discovery set of around 100 patients was enrolled, made up of 40 to 45 with ophthalmopathy and fewer than 60 with stable hyperthyroidism. In about 6 hyperthyroidism patients, T-cell repertoires of thyroid tissue and blood were compared. For training and testing, the 100 or so patients in the discovery cohort were randomly divided in a 7:3 ratio. The paper as a whole reports these results and caveats: In validation, the model predicted ophthalmopathy progression with 70.59% sensitivity and 72.22% specificity; some 13 predicted patients were CT-confirmed with GO in a median of around 6 months. Sample size was not predetermined statistically, and investigators were not blinded to group allocation. Ophthalmopathy was separated from stable hyperthyroidism by the 13-signature model with just under 90% sensitivity and just under 84% specificity in cross-validation and with 80%/75% in the test set. Among expanded thyroid clonotypes with frequency above 0.001, most also showed up in blood, which suggests that blood repertoires may reflect the thyroid immune response.

Points on this clonotype: Its recognized antigen is unknown. A much larger clone differs from this one at a single base, so this may be a read error.

For repertoire sequencing, the TCR beta CDR3 regions were amplified from RNA transcripts. The first round of RT-PCR was done with HTBI primers and the Qiagen OneStep RT-PCR kit, and was followed by a second round of multiplex PCR, then size selection and purification. The libraries underwent paired-end sequencing with 100 bp reads on an Illumina HiSeq2000. Regarding the original processing steps: Reads were processed with SOAPnuke, discarding reads with adapters, uncalled bases, mean Phred below 15, or no exact constant-primer or identifier match. High-quality paired reads were merged with COPE v1.2.5. Each unique nucleotide sequence was defined as a clonotype, and clonotypes were aligned to IMGT TRB V, D and J references with MiTCR v1.1. The analysis was limited to V-J combinations with a frequency above 0.0001, which together covered about 99% of the repertoires. For each V-J combination, a TCR clonal expansion and chaos score was defined as F50 clonal expansion divided by the chaos observed in the TCRdist matrix. Welch's t-statistics and random forest were used to reduce features to 13 V-J combinations, which were fed into a naive Bayes classifier. The Morisita-Horn index was used to measure how similar the thyroid and blood repertoires were. Using fastp trimming at Q25 and MiXCR clonotype assembly, TCRdb reanalyzed the public sequencing data and kept in-frame beta chains. Merged by CDR3 protein, the rows form single entries marked with the most common genes and DNA. The V and J calls shown here were made by TCRdb, not taken from the authors' results. The sample table shows roughly 400,000 distinct CDR3 sequences, and about 16% are seen once. 1.5% to 2% of the sample is taken by the ten largest.

Ophthalmopathy patients were characterized by moderately to severely active disease, a Clinical Activity Score of at least 3, a NOSPECS grade of at least 4, and a disease duration under 3 months. Patients with other autoimmune diseases, uncontrolled infections, pregnancy or lactation were excluded. Diagnosis was based on clinical symptoms, serum thyroxine, TRAb, thyroid ultrasound and orbital computed tomography. PBMCs were isolated from about 10 ml of fresh peripheral blood by Ficoll-Paque density gradient centrifugation. Total RNA was extracted with Trizol reagent and quality-checked on an Agilent 2100 Bioanalyzer. The sequence was obtained from a woman aged 18-29 years with Graves' ophthalmopathy. Donor details come from another sample of the same person, matched by shared clones. The material sequenced was peripheral blood.

The CDR3 reads CASRPQTGTEAFF. In nucleotides, the sequence is TGTGCCAGCAGACCCCAGACAGGGACTGAAGCTTTCTTT. The V and J genes are TRBV12-3 or TRBV12-4 and TRBJ1-1, and TRBD1 matches 7 of the central bases. Ends trimmed: V by 6 bases, J by 5 bases; bases unmatched to a gene: 6. CDR3 length: 13 amino acids, cysteine to phenylalanine. Only the CDR3 region is kept as DNA, spanning 39 bases read in frame from base 1.